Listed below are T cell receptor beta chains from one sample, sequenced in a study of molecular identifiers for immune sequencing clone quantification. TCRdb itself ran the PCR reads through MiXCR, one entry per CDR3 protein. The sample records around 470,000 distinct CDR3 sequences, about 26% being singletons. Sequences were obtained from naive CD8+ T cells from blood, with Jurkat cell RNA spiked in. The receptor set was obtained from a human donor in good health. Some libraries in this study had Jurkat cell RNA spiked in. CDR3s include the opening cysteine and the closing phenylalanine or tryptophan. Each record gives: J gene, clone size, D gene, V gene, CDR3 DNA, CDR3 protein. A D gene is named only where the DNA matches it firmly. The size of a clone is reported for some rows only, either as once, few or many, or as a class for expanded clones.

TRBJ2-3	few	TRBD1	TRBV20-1	TGCAGTGCTGAACAGGGGGCCACAGATACGCAGTATTTT	CSAEQGATDTQYF
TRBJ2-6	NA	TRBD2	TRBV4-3	TGCGCCAGCGGCCCCCGGGAGGCTTTCTCTGGGGCCAACGTCCTGACTTTC	CASGPREAFSGANVLTF
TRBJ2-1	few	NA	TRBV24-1	TGTGCCACCAGTGAACGGACCGGGTCCTACAATGAGCAGTTCTTC	CATSERTGSYNEQFF
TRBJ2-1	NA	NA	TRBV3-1	TGTGCCAGCAGCCAAGACCCCTTCCGACTCGTCGATGAGCAGTTCTTC	CASSQDPFRLVDEQFF
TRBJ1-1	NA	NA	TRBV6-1	TGTGCCAGCCACGAAAAGTTGGGCGCATGGGACACTGAAGCTTTCTTT	CASHEKLGAWDTEAFF
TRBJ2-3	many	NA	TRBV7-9	TGTGCCAGCCGCAGCTTGGTGAGGGGCACAGATACGCAGTATTTT	CASRSLVRGTDTQYF
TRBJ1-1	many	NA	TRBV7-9	TGTGCCAGCAGCTTAGGCAGCCAAATAATGAACACTGAAGCTTTCTTT	CASSLGSQIMNTEAFF
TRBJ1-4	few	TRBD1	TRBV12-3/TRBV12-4	TGTGCCAGCAGGGGGACAGATCCCGTCGAAAAACTGTTTTTT	CASRGTDPVEKLFF
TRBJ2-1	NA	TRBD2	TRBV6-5	TGTGCCAGCAGTAGCGGGAGCAACTACAATGAGCAGTTCTTC	CASSSGSNYNEQFF
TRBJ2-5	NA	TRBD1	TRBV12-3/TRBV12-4	TGTGCCAGCAGCCCAGGGACAGGGGGTGAGACCCAGTACTTC	CASSPGTGGETQYF
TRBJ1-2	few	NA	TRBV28	TGTGCCAGCATTGGGGTCAGGGAGGCCTATGGCTACACCTTC	CASIGVREAYGYTF
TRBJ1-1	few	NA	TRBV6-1	TGTGCCAGCAGTGAATGGACCACTGAAGCTTTCTTT	CASSEWTTEAFF
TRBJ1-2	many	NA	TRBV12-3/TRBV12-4	TGTGCCAGCAGTTCAGACCAGGGACATTATGGCTACACCTTC	CASSSDQGHYGYTF
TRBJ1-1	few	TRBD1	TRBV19	TGTGCCAGTAGTTTTCCGGGACAGGTCCAAGCTTTCTTT	CASSFPGQVQAFF
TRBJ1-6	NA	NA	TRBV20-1	TGCAGTGCTAAAGGAGGGGAATCACCCCTCCACTTT	CSAKGGESPLHF
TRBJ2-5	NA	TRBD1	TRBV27	TGTGCCAGTTCCGGGACAGAGAAAAAAGAGACCCAGTACTTC	CASSGTEKKETQYF
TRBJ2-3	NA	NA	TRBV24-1	TGTGCCACCAGTGATTTCACCGTGGGGTCGGATACGCGGTATTTT	CATSDFTVGSDTRYF
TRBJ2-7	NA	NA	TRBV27	TGTGCCAGCAGCCTCATCCTGACAGGAACAGCCCACGAGCGGTACTTC	CASSLILTGTAHERYF
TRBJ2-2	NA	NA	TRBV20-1	TGCAGTGCTAGACCCGGGAGCAACACCGGGGAGCTGTTTTTT	CSARPGSNTGELFF
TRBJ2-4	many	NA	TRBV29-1	TGCAGCGTTGCGTCAGAGTACTCCAAAAACATTCAGTACTTC	CSVASEYSKNIQYF
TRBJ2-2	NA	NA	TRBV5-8	TGTACCAGCAGCTTGGTTGCATCTTACACCGGGGAGCTGTTTTTT	CTSSLVASYTGELFF
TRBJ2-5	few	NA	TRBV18	TGTGCCAGCTCACCACCATCACAGCAAGAGACCCAGTACTTC	CASSPPSQQETQYF
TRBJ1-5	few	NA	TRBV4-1	TGCGCCAGCAGCCAAGATCCCTTCAGAGGATATCAGCCCCAGCATTTT	CASSQDPFRGYQPQHF